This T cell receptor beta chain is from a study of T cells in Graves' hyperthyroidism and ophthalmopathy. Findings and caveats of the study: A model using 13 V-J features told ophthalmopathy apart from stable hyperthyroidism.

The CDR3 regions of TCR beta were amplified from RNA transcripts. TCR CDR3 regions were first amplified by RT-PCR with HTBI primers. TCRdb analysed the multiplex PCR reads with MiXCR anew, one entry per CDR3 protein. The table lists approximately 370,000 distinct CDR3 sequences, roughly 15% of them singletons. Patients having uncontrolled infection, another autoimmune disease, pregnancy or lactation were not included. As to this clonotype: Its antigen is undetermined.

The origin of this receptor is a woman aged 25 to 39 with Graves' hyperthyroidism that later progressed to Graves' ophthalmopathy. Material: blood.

CDR3 protein: CSAYLGLAGVGGTDTQYF. CDR3 nucleotides: TGCAGTGCATACCTAGGACTAGCGGGAGTGGGAGGGACAGATACGCAGTATTTT. This rearrangement joins TRBV20-1 to TRBJ2-3, with TRBD2 matching 13 bases. The CDR3 has 18 residues. Germline values: CDR1 DFQATT, CDR2 SNEGSKA (reference sequence). V was pared by 6 bases and J by 3 bases, with 15 bases of the junction left unmatched.